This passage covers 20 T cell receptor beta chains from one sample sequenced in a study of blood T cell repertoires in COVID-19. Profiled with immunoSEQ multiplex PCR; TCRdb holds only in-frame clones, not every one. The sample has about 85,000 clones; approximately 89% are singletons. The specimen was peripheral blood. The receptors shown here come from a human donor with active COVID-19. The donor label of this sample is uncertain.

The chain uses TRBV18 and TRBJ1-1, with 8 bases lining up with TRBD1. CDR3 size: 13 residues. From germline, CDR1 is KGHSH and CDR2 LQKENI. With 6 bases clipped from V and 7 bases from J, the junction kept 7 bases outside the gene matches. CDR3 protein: CASSKTGEIEAFF. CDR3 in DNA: TGTGCCAGCTCCAAGACAGGGGAGATTGAAGCTTTCTTT.

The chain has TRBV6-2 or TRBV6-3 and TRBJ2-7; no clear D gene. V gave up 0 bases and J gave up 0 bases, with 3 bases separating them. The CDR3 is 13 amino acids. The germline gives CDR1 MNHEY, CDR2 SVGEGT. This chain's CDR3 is CASSYSSSYEQYF. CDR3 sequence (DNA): TGTGCCAGCAGTTACTCCAGCTCCTACGAGCAGTACTTC.

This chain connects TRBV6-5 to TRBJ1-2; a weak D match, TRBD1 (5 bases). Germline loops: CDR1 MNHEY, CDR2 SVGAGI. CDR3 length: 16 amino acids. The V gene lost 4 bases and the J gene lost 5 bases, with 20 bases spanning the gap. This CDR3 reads CASSSPRGGTGYGYTF. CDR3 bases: TGTGCCAGCAGTTCCCCCCGCGGGGGGACGGGGTATGGCTACACCTTC.

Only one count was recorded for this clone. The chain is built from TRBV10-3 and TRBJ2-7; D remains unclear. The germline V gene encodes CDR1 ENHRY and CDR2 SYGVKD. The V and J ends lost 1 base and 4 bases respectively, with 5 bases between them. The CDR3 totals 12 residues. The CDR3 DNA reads TGTGCCATCAGTGAGTGGCAATACGAGCAGTACTTC. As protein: CAISEWQYEQYF.

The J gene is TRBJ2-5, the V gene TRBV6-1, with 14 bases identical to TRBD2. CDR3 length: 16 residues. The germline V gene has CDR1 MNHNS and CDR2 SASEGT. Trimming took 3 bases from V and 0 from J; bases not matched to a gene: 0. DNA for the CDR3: TGTGCCAGCAGTGAGACTAGCGGGGGGGACCAAGAGACCCAGTACTTC. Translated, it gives CASSETSGGDQETQYF.

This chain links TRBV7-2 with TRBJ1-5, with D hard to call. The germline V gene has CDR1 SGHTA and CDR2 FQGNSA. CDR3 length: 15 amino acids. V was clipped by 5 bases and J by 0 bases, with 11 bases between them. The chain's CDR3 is CASSPGGYSNQPQHF. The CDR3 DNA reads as TGTGCCAGCAGCCCCGGCGGATATAGCAATCAGCCCCAGCATTTT.

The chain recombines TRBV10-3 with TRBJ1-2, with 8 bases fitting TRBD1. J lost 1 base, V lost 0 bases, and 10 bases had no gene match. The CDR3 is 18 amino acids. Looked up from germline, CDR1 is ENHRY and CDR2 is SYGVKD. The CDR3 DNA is TGTGCCATCAGTGAGTCAGGCGACAGGGGTACCCTTAACTATGGCTACACCTTC. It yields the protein CAISESGDRGTLNYGYTF.

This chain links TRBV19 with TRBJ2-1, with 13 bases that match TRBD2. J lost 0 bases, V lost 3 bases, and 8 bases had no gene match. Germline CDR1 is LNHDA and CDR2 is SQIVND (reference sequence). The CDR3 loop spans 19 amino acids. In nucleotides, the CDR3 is TGTGCCAGTAGTATGAGGAGGACTAGCGGGAGAAGCTCCTACAATGAGCAGTTCTTC. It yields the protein CASSMRRTSGRSSYNEQFF.

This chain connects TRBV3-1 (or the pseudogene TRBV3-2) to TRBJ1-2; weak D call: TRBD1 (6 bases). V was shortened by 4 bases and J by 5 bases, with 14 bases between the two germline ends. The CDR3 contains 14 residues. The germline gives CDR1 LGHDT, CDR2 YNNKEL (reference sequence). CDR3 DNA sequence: TGTGCCAGCAGCCCACAGGGAACGGTGTATGGCTACACCTTC. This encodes CASSPQGTVYGYTF.

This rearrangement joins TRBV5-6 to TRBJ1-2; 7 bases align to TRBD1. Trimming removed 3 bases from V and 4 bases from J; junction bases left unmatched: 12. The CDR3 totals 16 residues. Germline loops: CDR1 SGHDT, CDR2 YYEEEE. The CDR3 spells CASSWEETGAGYGYTF. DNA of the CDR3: TGTGCCAGCAGCTGGGAGGAAACAGGGGCTGGCTATGGCTACACCTTC.

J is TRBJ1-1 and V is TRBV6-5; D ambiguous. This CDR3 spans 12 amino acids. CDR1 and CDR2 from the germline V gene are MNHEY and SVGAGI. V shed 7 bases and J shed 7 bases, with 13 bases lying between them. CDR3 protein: CASKGLEFEAFF. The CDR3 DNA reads TGTGCCAGCAAAGGACTGGAATTTGAAGCTTTCTTT.

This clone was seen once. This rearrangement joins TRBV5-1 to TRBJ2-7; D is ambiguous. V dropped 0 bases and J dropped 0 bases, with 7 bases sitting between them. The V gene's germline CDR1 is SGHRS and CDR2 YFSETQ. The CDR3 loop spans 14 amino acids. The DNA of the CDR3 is TGCGCCAGCAGCTTGGGAATAGACTCCTACGAGCAGTACTTC. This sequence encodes CASSLGIDSYEQYF.

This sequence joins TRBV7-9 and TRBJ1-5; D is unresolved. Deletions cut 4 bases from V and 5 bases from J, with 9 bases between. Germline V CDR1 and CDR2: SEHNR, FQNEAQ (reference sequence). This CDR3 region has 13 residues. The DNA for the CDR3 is TGTGCCAGCAGCTATTCCGGGGATCAGCCCCAGCATTTT. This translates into CASSYSGDQPQHF.

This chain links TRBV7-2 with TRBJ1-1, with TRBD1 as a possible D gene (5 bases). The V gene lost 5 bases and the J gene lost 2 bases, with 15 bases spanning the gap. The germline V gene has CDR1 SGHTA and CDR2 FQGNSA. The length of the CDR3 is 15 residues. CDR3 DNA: TGTGCCAGCAGCCCGACGACAGTTCTTAACACTGAAGCTTTCTTT. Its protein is CASSPTTVLNTEAFF.

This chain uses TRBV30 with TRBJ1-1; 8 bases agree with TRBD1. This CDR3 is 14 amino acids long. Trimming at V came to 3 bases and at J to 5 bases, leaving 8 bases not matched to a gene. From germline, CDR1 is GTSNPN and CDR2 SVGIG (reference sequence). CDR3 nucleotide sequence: TGTGCCTGGAGGGACAGGGTCCCTAAGACTGAAGCTTTCTTT. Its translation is CAWRDRVPKTEAFF.

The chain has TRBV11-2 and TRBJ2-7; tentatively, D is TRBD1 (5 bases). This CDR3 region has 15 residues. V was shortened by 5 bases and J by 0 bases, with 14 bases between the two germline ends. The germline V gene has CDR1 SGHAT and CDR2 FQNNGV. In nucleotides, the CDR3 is TGTGCCAGCAGCCGCGGTCAGGGCGCCTCCTACGAGCAGTACTTC. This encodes CASSRGQGASYEQYF. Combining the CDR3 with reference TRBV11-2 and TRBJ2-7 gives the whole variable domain EAGVAQSPRYKIIEKRQSVAFWCNPISGHATLYWYQQILGQGPKLLIQFQNNGVVDDSQLPKDRFSAERLKGVDSTLKIQPAKLEDSAVYLCASSRGQGASYEQYFGPGTRLTVT.

The CDR3 DNA is TGTGCCAGCAGCGGCGGGACGGTGAACACTGAAGCTTTCTTT. It is translated as CASSGGTVNTEAFF. The chain joins TRBV3-1 (or the pseudogene TRBV3-2) to TRBJ1-1, with a weak D call TRBD1 (5 bases). CDR1 and CDR2 (germline): LGHDT, YNNKEL (reference sequence). The V and J ends lost 5 bases and 0 bases respectively, with 10 bases between them. The CDR3 covers 14 residues.

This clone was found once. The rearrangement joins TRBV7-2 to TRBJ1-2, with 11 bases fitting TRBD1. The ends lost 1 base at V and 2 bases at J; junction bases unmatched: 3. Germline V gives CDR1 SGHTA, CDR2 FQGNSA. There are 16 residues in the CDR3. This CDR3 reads CASSLDGTGGNYGYTF. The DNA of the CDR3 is TGTGCCAGCAGCTTAGATGGGACAGGGGGGAACTATGGCTACACCTTC.

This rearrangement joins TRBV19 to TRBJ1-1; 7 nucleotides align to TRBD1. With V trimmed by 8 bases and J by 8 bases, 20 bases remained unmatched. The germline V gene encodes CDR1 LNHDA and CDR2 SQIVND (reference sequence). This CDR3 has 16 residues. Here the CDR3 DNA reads TGTGCCAGTCGACCCATTAGGAGGGGGCATCCAACCGAAGCTTTCTTT. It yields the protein CASRPIRRGHPTEAFF.

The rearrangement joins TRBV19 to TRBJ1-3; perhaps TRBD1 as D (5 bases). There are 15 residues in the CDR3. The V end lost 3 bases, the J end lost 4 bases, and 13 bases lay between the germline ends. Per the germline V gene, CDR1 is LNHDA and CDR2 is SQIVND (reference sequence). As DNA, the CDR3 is TGTGCCAGTAGTATCCAGGGTCTGGGAGGAAACACCATATATTTT. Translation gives CASSIQGLGGNTIYF.